The rows below give T cell receptor beta chains drawn from one sample of a study of cytomegalovirus exposure and HLA in healthy donors. The assay was immunoSEQ multiplex PCR, and TCRdb's table has in-frame clones only and misses some. Of about 180,000 clones in the sample, over 70% were seen once. Input material: PBMCs. Receptors were obtained from a male donor in good health and CMV-seronegative. The CDR3 runs from the conserved cysteine through the conserved F or W. Fields, in order: D gene, J gene, clone size, V gene, CDR3 protein, CDR3 DNA. A D gene is named only where the DNA matches it firmly. The size entry is marked missing in some rows and otherwise reads once, few, many or a size class.

D gene: .
J gene: TRBJ1-3
clone size: .
V gene: TRBV7-3
CDR3 protein: CASSLGGGASGNTIYF
CDR3 DNA: TGTGCCAGCAGCTTAGGGGGGGGCGCTTCTGGAAACACCATATATTTT

D gene: .
J gene: TRBJ2-3
clone size: few
V gene: TRBV6-5
CDR3 protein: CASSYSWRGVANTQYF
CDR3 DNA: TGTGCCAGCAGTTACTCGTGGCGGGGAGTCGCAAATACGCAGTATTTT

D gene: .
J gene: TRBJ2-2
clone size: .
V gene: TRBV27
CDR3 protein: CASSFSTGELFF
CDR3 DNA: TGTGCCAGCAGTTTCTCCACCGGGGAGCTGTTTTTT

D gene: TRBD2
J gene: TRBJ2-7
clone size: .
V gene: TRBV10-1
CDR3 protein: CASSPGRTYEQYF
CDR3 DNA: TGCGCCAGCAGTCCCGGGAGGACCTACGAGCAGTACTTC

D gene: TRBD2
J gene: TRBJ2-3
clone size: once
V gene: TRBV5-1
CDR3 protein: CASSLWLAEDTDTQYF
CDR3 DNA: TGCGCCAGCAGCTTGTGGCTAGCGGAGGACACAGATACGCAGTATTTT

D gene: .
J gene: TRBJ1-1
clone size: once
V gene: TRBV6-5
CDR3 protein: CASSPQSKQTEAFF
CDR3 DNA: TGTGCCAGCAGTCCCCAGTCGAAACAGACTGAAGCTTTCTTT

D gene: .
J gene: TRBJ2-3
clone size: .
V gene: TRBV11-2
CDR3 protein: CASSLAWRDSDTQYF
CDR3 DNA: TGTGCCAGCAGCTTAGCGTGGCGGGACTCAGATACGCAGTATTTT

D gene: TRBD1
J gene: TRBJ2-7
clone size: few
V gene: TRBV6-5
CDR3 protein: CASTDRAGSYEQYF
CDR3 DNA: TGTGCCAGCACCGACAGGGCCGGTTCCTACGAGCAGTACTTC

D gene: .
J gene: TRBJ1-3
clone size: .
V gene: TRBV19
CDR3 protein: CASTTGGRGNTIYF
CDR3 DNA: TGTGCCAGTACTACCGGGGGGCGAGGAAACACCATATATTTT

D gene: TRBD1
J gene: TRBJ2-2
clone size: .
V gene: TRBV6-5
CDR3 protein: CASSSGNTGARELFF
CDR3 DNA: TGTGCCAGCAGTTCCGGGAACACAGGGGCTCGGGAGCTGTTTTTT

D gene: .
J gene: TRBJ2-7
clone size: few
V gene: TRBV6-5
CDR3 protein: CASSRVTGNSYEQYF
CDR3 DNA: TGTGCCAGCAGCCGCGTTACAGGGAACTCCTACGAGCAGTACTTC

D gene: TRBD2
J gene: TRBJ2-2
clone size: .
V gene: TRBV27
CDR3 protein: CASSLSAGWGGELFF
CDR3 DNA: TGTGCCAGCAGTTTATCAGCGGGATGGGGCGGGGAGCTGTTTTTT

D gene: .
J gene: TRBJ2-7
clone size: few
V gene: TRBV18
CDR3 protein: CASSPPTGLSSYEQYF
CDR3 DNA: TGTGCCAGCTCACCACCTACAGGGCTTTCCTCCTACGAGCAGTACTTC

D gene: TRBD2
J gene: TRBJ2-7
clone size: .
V gene: TRBV27
CDR3 protein: CASSPSGRITYEQYF
CDR3 DNA: TGTGCCAGCAGTCCCAGCGGGAGGATTACCTACGAGCAGTACTTC

D gene: TRBD2
J gene: TRBJ2-7
clone size: .
V gene: TRBV6-5
CDR3 protein: CASTKPGLGVSEQYF
CDR3 DNA: TGTGCCAGCACAAAACCGGGACTAGGGGTGAGTGAGCAGTACTTC

D gene: .
J gene: TRBJ1-1
clone size: .
V gene: TRBV9
CDR3 protein: CASSPRPRGMDTEAFF
CDR3 DNA: TGTGCCAGCAGCCCGAGACCGCGGGGGATGGACACTGAAGCTTTCTTT

D gene: .
J gene: TRBJ2-7
clone size: .
V gene: TRBV25-1
CDR3 protein: CASSDLDSYEQYF
CDR3 DNA: TGTGCCAGCAGTGATCTCGACAGTTACGAGCAGTACTTC

D gene: TRBD1
J gene: TRBJ2-1
clone size: .
V gene: TRBV9
CDR3 protein: CASTPRTGDYNEQFF
CDR3 DNA: TGTGCCAGCACCCCCCGGACAGGGGATTACAATGAGCAGTTCTTC

D gene: TRBD1
J gene: TRBJ2-7
clone size: .
V gene: TRBV7-6
CDR3 protein: CASSLQTGTGAYEQYF
CDR3 DNA: TGTGCCAGCAGCTTACAGACCGGGACAGGGGCCTACGAGCAGTACTTC

D gene: TRBD1
J gene: TRBJ1-5
clone size: once
V gene: TRBV19
CDR3 protein: CASRDLDRGHQPQHF
CDR3 DNA: TGTGCCAGTAGGGACTTGGACAGGGGGCATCAGCCCCAGCATTTT

D gene: .
J gene: TRBJ1-1
clone size: .
V gene: TRBV10-1
CDR3 protein: CASSAWRGNTEAFF
CDR3 DNA: TGCGCCAGCAGTGCCTGGAGGGGAAACACTGAAGCTTTCTTT

D gene: TRBD1
J gene: TRBJ1-5
clone size: .
V gene: TRBV19
CDR3 protein: CASSIGDRGFSQPQHF
CDR3 DNA: TGTGCCAGTAGTATAGGCGACAGGGGGTTTAGCCAGCCCCAGCATTTT

D gene: .
J gene: TRBJ1-6
clone size: .
V gene: TRBV6-6
CDR3 protein: CASSSTGKRGNSPLHF
CDR3 DNA: TGTGCCAGCAGTTCGACGGGTAAAAGGGGAAATTCACCCCTCCACTTT

D gene: .
J gene: TRBJ1-1
clone size: .
V gene: TRBV30
CDR3 protein: CAWREGGRSTEAFF
CDR3 DNA: TGTGCCTGGAGAGAAGGAGGGAGAAGCACTGAAGCTTTCTTT

D gene: TRBD2
J gene: TRBJ2-1
clone size: .
V gene: TRBV6-5
CDR3 protein: CASSQGLASDEQFF
CDR3 DNA: TGTGCCAGCAGTCAGGGACTAGCAAGCGATGAGCAGTTCTTC

D gene: .
J gene: TRBJ2-2
clone size: once
V gene: TRBV25-1
CDR3 protein: CASSEQIGELFF
CDR3 DNA: TGTGCCAGCAGTGAACAGATCGGGGAGCTGTTTTTT

D gene: TRBD2
J gene: TRBJ2-1
clone size: .
V gene: TRBV7-9
CDR3 protein: CASSLAASGSVEQFF
CDR3 DNA: TGTGCCAGCAGCTTAGCCGCTAGCGGGAGTGTAGAGCAGTTCTTC

D gene: TRBD2
J gene: TRBJ2-1
clone size: .
V gene: TRBV6-5
CDR3 protein: CASTNSGGSQFF
CDR3 DNA: TGTGCCAGCACCAACTCAGGCGGGAGCCAGTTCTTC

D gene: TRBD2
J gene: TRBJ2-1
clone size: once
V gene: TRBV11-2
CDR3 protein: CASSLGQRLAGGNNEQFF
CDR3 DNA: TGTGCCAGCAGCTTGGGCCAAAGACTAGCGGGAGGTAACAATGAGCAGTTCTTC

D gene: .
J gene: TRBJ2-7
clone size: once
V gene: TRBV19
CDR3 protein: CATSRGGEQYF
CDR3 DNA: TGTGCCACCTCCAGAGGGGGCGAGCAGTACTTC

D gene: TRBD1
J gene: TRBJ1-1
clone size: .
V gene: TRBV19
CDR3 protein: CASSKGQGGNTEAFF
CDR3 DNA: TGTGCCAGTAGTAAAGGACAGGGGGGTAACACTGAAGCTTTCTTT

D gene: TRBD1
J gene: TRBJ1-5
clone size: few
V gene: TRBV7-2
CDR3 protein: CASSLDRGYQPQHF
CDR3 DNA: TGTGCCAGCAGCTTGGACAGGGGCTATCAGCCCCAGCATTTT

D gene: .
J gene: TRBJ1-5
clone size: once
V gene: TRBV28
CDR3 protein: CASSSPSGSVWANQPQHF
CDR3 DNA: TGTGCCAGCAGTTCGCCGTCGGGTAGCGTCTGGGCCAATCAGCCCCAGCATTTT

D gene: TRBD1
J gene: TRBJ1-4
clone size: once
V gene: TRBV15
CDR3 protein: CATSRGDRANEKLFF
CDR3 DNA: TGTGCCACCAGCAGGGGGGACAGGGCTAATGAAAAACTGTTTTTT

D gene: TRBD2
J gene: TRBJ2-5
clone size: few
V gene: TRBV6-1
CDR3 protein: CASSELAGGPQETQYF
CDR3 DNA: TGTGCCAGCAGTGAACTAGCGGGAGGTCCCCAAGAGACCCAGTACTTC

D gene: .
J gene: TRBJ1-5
clone size: .
V gene: TRBV4-1
CDR3 protein: CASSYEASSNQPQHF
CDR3 DNA: TGCGCCAGCAGTTACGAAGCGAGTTCTAATCAGCCCCAGCATTTT

D gene: .
J gene: TRBJ2-3
clone size: once
V gene: TRBV4-1
CDR3 protein: CASSQDEAAGTQYF
CDR3 DNA: TGCGCCAGCAGCCAAGATGAGGCGGCGGGTACGCAGTATTTT

D gene: TRBD1
J gene: TRBJ1-1
clone size: .
V gene: TRBV11-2
CDR3 protein: CASSFTGATEAFF
CDR3 DNA: TGTGCCAGCAGTTTTACAGGGGCCACTGAAGCTTTCTTT

D gene: TRBD1
J gene: TRBJ2-7
clone size: .
V gene: TRBV4-3
CDR3 protein: CASSQDGTGTYEQYF
CDR3 DNA: TGCGCCAGCAGCCAAGACGGGACAGGGACCTACGAGCAGTACTTC